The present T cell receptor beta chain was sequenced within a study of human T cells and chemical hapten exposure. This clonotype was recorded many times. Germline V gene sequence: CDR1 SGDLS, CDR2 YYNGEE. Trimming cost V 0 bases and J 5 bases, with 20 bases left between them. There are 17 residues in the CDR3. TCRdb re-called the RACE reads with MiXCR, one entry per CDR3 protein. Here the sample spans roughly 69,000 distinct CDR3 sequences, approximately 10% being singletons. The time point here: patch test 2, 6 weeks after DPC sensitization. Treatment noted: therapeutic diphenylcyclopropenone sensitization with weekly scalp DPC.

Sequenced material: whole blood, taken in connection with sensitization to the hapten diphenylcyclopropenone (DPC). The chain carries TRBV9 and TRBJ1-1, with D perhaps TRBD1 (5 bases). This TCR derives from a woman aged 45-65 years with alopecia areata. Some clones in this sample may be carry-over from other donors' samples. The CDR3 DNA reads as TGTGCCAGCAGCGTAGGACAGAGATTATTAACTGGGACTGAAGCTTTCTTT. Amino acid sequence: CASSVGQRLLTGTEAFF.